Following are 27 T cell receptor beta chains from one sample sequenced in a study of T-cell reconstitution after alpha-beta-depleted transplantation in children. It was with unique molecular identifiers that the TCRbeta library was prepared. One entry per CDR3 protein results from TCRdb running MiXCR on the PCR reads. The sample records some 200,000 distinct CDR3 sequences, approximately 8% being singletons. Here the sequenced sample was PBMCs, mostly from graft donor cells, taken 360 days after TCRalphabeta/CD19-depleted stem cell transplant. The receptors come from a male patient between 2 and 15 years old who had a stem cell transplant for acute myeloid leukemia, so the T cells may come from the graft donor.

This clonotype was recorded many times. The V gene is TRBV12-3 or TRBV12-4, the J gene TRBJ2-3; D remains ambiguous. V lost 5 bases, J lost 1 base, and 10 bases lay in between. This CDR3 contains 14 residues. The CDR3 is CASSPGTGTDTQYF. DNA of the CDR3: TGTGCCAGCAGTCCCGGTACAGGCACAGATACGCAGTATTTT.

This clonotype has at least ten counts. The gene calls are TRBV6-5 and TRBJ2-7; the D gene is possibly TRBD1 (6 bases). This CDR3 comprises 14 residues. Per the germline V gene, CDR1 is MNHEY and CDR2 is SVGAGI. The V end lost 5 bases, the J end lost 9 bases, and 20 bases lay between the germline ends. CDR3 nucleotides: TGTGCCAGCAGTAGCACAGGGCCTACGAAAGGGCAGTACGTC. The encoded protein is CASSSTGPTKGQYV.

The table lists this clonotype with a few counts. The CDR3 is CAPRGHPGETQYF. DNA of the CDR3: TGCGCCCCCAGGGGACACCCGGGAGAGACCCAGTACTTC. The chain couples TRBV23-1 to TRBJ2-5; maybe TRBD1 (6 bases). TRBV23-1 is classed as an ORF, of uncertain function. Trimming shortened V by 11 bases and J by 4 bases, and 17 bases separated the two germline ends. This CDR3 region has 13 residues.

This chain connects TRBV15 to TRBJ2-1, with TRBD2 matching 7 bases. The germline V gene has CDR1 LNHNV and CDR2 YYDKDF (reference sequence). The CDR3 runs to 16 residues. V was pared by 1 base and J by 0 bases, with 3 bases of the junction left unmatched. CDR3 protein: CATSRVAGSSYNEQFF. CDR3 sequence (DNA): TGTGCCACCAGCAGAGTAGCGGGTAGCTCCTACAATGAGCAGTTCTTC.

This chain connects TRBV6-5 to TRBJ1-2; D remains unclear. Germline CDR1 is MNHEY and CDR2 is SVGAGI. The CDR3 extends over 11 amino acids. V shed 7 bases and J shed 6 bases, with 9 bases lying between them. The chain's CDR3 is CASKAGNGYTF. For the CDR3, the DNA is TGTGCCAGCAAAGCGGGGAATGGCTACACCTTC.

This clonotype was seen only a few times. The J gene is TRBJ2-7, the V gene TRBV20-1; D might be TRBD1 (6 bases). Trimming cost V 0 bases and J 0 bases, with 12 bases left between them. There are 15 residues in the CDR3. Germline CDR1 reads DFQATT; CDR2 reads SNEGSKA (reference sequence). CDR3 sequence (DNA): TGCAGTGCTAGAGATCCCCAGGGGATCTCCTACGAGCAGTACGTC. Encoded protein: CSARDPQGISYEQYV.

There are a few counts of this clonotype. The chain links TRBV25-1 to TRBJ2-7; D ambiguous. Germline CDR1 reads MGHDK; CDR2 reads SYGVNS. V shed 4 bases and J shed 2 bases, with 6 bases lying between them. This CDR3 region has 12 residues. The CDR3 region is CASSGSPYEQYF. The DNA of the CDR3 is TGTGCCAGCAGTGGAAGCCCCTACGAGCAGTACTTC.

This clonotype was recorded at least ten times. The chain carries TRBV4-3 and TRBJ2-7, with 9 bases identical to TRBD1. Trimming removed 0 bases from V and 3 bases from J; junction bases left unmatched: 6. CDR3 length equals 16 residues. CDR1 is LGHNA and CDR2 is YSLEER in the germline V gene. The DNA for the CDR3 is TGCGCCAGCAGCCAAGATATTGGGACAGGGCGCTACGAGCAGTACTTC. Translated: CASSQDIGTGRYEQYF.

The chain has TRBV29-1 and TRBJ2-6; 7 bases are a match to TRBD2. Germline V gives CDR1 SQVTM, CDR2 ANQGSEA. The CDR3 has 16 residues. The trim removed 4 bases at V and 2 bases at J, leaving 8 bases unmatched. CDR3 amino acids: CSVVWQGGAGANVLTF. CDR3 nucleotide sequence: TGCAGCGTTGTATGGCAGGGAGGGGCTGGGGCCAACGTCCTGACTTTC.

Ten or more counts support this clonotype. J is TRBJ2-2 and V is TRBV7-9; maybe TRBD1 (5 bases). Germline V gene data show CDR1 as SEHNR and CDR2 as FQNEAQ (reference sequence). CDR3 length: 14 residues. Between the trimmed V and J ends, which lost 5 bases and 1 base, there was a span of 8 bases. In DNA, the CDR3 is TGTGCCAGCAGCCTAACAGGGAACACCGGGGAGCTGTTTTTT. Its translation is CASSLTGNTGELFF.

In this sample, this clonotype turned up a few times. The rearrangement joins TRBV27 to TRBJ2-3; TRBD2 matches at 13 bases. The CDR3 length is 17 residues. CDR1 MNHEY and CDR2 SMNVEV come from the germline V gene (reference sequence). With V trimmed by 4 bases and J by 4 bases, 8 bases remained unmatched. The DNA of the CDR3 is TGTGCCAGCAGTTCCCGACTAGCGGGAGGAGCCCCAGATACGCAGTATTTT. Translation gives CASSSRLAGGAPDTQYF.

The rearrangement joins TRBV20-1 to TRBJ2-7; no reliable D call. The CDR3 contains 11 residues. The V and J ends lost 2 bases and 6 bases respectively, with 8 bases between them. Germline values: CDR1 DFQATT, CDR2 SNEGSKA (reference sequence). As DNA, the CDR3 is TGCAGTGCTAGATACCTAAGCGAGCAGTACGTC. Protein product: CSARYLSEQYV.

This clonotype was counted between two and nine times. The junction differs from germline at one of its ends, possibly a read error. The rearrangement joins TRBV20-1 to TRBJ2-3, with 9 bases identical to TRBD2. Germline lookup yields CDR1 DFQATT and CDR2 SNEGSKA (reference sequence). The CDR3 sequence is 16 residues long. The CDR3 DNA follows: TGCAGTGCTAGAGATGCGGGAGGGACCTGGGTGGATACGAAGTATTTT. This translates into CSARDAGGTWVDTKYF.

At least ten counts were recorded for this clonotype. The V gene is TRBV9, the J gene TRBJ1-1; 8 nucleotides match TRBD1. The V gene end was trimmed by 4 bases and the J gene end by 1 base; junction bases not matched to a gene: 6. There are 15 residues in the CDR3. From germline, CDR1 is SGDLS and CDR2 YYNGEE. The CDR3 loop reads CASSTGQGKNTEAFF. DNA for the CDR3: TGTGCCAGCAGCACCGGACAGGGAAAGAACACTGAAGCTTTCTTT.

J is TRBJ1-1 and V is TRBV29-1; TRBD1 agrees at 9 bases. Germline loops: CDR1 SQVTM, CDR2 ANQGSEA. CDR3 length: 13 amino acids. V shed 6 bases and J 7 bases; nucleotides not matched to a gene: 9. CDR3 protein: CSVATGGRFEAFF. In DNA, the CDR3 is TGCAGCGTGGCGACAGGGGGGAGGTTTGAAGCTTTCTTT.

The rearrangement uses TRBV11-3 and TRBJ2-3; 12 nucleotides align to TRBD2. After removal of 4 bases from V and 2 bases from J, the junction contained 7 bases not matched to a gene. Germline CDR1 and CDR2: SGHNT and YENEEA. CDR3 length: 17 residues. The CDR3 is CASSSETSGGNTDTQYF. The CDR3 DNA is TGTGCCAGCAGCTCGGAGACTAGCGGGGGAAACACAGATACGCAGTATTTT. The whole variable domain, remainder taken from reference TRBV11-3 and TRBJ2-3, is EAGVVQSPRYKIIEKKQPVAFWCNPISGHNTLYWYLQNLGQGPELLIRYENEEAVDDSQLPKDRFSAERLKGVDSTLKIQPAELGDSAVYLCASSSETSGGNTDTQYFGPGTRLTVL.

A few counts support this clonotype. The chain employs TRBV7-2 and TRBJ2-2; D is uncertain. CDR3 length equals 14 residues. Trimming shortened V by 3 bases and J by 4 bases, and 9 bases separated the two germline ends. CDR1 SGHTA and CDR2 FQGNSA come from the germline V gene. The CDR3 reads CASSLGGLTGELFF. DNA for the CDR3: TGTGCCAGCAGCTTGGGTGGGCTCACCGGGGAGCTGTTTTTT.

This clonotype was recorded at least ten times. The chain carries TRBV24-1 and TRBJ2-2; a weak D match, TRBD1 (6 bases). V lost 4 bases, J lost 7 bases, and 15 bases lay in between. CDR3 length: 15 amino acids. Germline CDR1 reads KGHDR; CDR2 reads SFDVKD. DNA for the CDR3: TGTGCCACCAGTGACCCTAACACAGGGTACGGGGAGCTGTTTTTT. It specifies CATSDPNTGYGELFF.

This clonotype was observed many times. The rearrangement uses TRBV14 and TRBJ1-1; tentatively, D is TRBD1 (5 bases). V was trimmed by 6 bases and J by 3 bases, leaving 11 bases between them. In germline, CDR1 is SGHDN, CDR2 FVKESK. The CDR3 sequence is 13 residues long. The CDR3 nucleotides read TGTGCCAGCAGTTATCAGGGCGACACTGAAGCTTTCTTT. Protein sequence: CASSYQGDTEAFF. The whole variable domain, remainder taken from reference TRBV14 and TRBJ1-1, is EAGVTQFPSHSVIEKGQTVTLRCDPISGHDNLYWYRRVMGKEIKFLLHFVKESKQDESGMPNNRFLAERTGGTYSTLKVQPAELEDSGVYFCASSYQGDTEAFFGQGTRLTVV.

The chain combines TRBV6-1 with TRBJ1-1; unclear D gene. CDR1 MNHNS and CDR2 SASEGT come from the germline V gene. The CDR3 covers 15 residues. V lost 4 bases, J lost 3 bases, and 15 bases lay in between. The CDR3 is CASSGFGQSDTEAFF. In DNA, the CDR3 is TGTGCCAGCAGTGGGTTTGGTCAGTCGGACACTGAAGCTTTCTTT.

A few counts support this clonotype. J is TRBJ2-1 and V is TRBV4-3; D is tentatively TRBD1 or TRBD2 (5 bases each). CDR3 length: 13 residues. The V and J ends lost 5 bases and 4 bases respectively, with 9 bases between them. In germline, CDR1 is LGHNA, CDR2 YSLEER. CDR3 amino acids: CASSGDLYNEQFF. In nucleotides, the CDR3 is TGCGCCAGCAGCGGGGACCTGTACAATGAGCAGTTCTTC.

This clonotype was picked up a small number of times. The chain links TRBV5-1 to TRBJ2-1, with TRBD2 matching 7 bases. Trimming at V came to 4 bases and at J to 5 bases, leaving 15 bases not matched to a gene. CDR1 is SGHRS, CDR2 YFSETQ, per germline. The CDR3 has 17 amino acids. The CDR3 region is CASSHRPGLTSNNEQFF. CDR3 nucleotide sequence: TGCGCCAGCAGCCATAGGCCGGGACTAACCTCGAACAATGAGCAGTTCTTC.

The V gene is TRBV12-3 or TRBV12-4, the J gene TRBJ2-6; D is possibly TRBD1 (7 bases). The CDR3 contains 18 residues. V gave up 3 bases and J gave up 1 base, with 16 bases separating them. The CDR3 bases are TGTGCCAGCAGTTTCGCGGGACAGATGTTTTCTGGGGCCAACGTCCTGACTTTC. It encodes CASSFAGQMFSGANVLTF.

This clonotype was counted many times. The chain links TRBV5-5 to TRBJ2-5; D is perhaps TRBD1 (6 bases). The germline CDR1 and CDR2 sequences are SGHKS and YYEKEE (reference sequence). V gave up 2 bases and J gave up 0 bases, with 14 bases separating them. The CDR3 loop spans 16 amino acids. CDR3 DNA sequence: TGTGCCAGCAGCTTAAACGACAGGAGGTACCAAGAGACCCAGTACTTC. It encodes CASSLNDRRYQETQYF.

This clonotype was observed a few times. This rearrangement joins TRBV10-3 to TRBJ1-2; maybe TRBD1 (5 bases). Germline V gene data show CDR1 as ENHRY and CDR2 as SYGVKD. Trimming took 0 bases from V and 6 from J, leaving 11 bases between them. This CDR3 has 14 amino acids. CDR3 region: CAISESAGSNGYTF. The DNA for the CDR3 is TGTGCCATCAGTGAGTCAGCAGGGAGTAATGGCTACACCTTC.

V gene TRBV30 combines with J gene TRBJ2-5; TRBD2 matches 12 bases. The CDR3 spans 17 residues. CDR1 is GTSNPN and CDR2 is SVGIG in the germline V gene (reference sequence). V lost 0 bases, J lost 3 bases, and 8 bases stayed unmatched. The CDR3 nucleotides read TGTGCCTGGAGTGTAACTCGGACTAGCGGGGCCGAAGAGACCCAGTACTTC. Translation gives CAWSVTRTSGAEETQYF.

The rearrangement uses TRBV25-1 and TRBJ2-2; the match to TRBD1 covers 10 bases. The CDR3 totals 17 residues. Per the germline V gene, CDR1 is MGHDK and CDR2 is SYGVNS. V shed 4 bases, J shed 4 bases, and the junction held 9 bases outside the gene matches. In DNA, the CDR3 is TGTGCCAGCAGTGCAACCCCCGGGACAGGGGTCACCGGGGAGCTGTTTTTT. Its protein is CASSATPGTGVTGELFF. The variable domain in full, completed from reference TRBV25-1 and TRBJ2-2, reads EADIYQTPRYLVIGTGKKITLECSQTMGHDKMYWYQQDPGMELHLIHYSYGVNSTEKGDLSSESTVSRIRTEHFPLTLESARPSHTSQYLCASSATPGTGVTGELFFGEGSRLTVL.